The clone carrying this T cell receptor (beta chain) was counted a few times. Germline assignment: CDR1 GTSNPN and CDR2 SVGIG (reference sequence). CDR3 length equals 15 residues. J lost 5 bases, V lost 0 bases, and 9 bases had no gene match. Sequencing was performed with immunoSEQ multiplex PCR; in TCRdb, only in-frame clones are kept and a portion is missing. The sample shows about 470,000 clones, 87% of them seen only once. These data are taken from a study of blood T cell repertoires in COVID-19. Living in 24 US areas, the participants were between 18 and 89 years of age. This TCR was sampled from a woman aged 18-35 years who had recovered from COVID-19. The V gene is TRBV30, the J gene TRBJ1-2, with 7 bases identical to TRBD1. The sample was PBMCs or T cells enriched from blood (not recorded which). This CDR3 is CAWSVRRDSAYGYTF. CDR3 nucleotide sequence: TGTGCCTGGAGTGTACGAAGGGACAGCGCTTATGGCTACACCTTC.